There are a few counts of the clone carrying this TCR beta chain. What it recognizes is unknown. This entry is derived from a study of CD8+CD57+ T cells in acquired aplastic anemia. Broader study findings: Between the patient and control groups, CD8+ Simpson's diversity did not differ significantly. Patients and controls shared under 30 CD8+ CDR3 sequences, highly expressed in patients.

The TCR beta profiling, which covered VDJ combination and CDR3 sequence, was carried out using genomic DNA as the template. One entry per CDR3 protein results from TCRdb running MiXCR on the reads. The table lists more than 150,000 distinct CDR3 sequences, less than 65% of them singletons. The CDR3 length is 12 residues. Germline V gene data show CDR1 as LNHDA and CDR2 as SQIVND (reference sequence). V was trimmed by 1 base and J by 9 bases, leaving 8 bases between them. The sequence was collected from a human donor with severe aplastic anemia or a healthy control (not recorded which). The gene calls are TRBV19 and TRBJ2-3; D is unclear. The specimen sequenced was sorted CD4+, CD8+, or CD8+CD57+ T cells (not recorded which) from PBMCs. The CDR3 nucleotides read TGTGCCAGTAGTATAGGATGGCAGACGCAGTATTTT. It translates to CASSIGWQTQYF.